This T cell receptor beta chain was sequenced in a study of spatial heterogeneity in lung cancer. Study context: Sequencing consistently turned up more beta-chain sequences than alpha-chain sequences.

TCR cDNA molecules each had a unique molecular identifier. TCRdb re-called the 5' RACE reads with MiXCR, one entry per CDR3 protein. The sample shows under 100,000 distinct CDR3 sequences, roughly 10% of them seen only once. This clonotype was seen ten or more times. The CDR3 runs 9 residues. The time point was: sample taken at primary tumor resection. The sequenced material consisted of unsorted whole RNA from tumor, nontumor lung or frozen PBMC. Samples were obtained from about 72 donors, all untreated early-stage non-small cell lung cancer patients. The receptor was isolated from a male donor with early-stage non-small cell lung cancer. This chain connects TRBV1 to TRBJ2-1. TRBV1 is deemed a pseudogene. This specimen consisted of PBMCs, obtained at surgery. CDR3 sequence reads: CTSSHEQFF. For the CDR3, the DNA is TGCACCAGCAGCCATGAGCAGTTCTTC.